The rows below give T cell receptor beta chains drawn from one sample of a study of radiotherapy plus CTLA-4 blockade in lung cancer. The data were produced by immunoSEQ multiplex PCR, yet TCRdb's version contains in-frame clones alone and is incomplete. The sample shows about 110,000 clones, more than 75% of them seen only once. Sequencing used peripheral blood, obtained from a patient treated with radiotherapy plus ipilimumab. The receptors derive from a human donor with non-small cell lung cancer that progressed on radiotherapy plus ipilimumab. Some clones in this sample may be carry-over from other donors' samples. The CDR3 runs from the conserved cysteine through the conserved F or W. Fields, in order: J gene, V gene, clone size, D gene, CDR3 protein, CDR3 DNA. A D gene is named only where the DNA matches it firmly. Clone size is stated in some rows and not others, as once, few, many or a class when expanded.

TRBJ1-3 | TRBV6-1 | - | - | CASSTIGNTIYF | TGTGCCAGCAGTACGATTGGAAACACCATATATTTT
TRBJ1-6 | TRBV4-3 | - | - | CASSQDFHKSSYNSPLHF | TGCGCCAGCAGCCAAGATTTTCATAAGAGCTCCTATAATTCACCCCTCCACTTT
TRBJ1-2 | TRBV27 | few | - | CASSLLSAGGYGYTF | TGTGCCAGCAGTTTATTATCCGCAGGCGGATATGGCTACACCTTC
TRBJ2-2 | TRBV7-9 | - | - | CASSPGVGGTGELFF | TGTGCCAGCAGCCCCGGGGTTGGTGGGACCGGGGAGCTGTTTTTT
TRBJ2-7 | TRBV5-4 | - | TRBD2 | CASSRSSGGSYEQYF | TGTGCCAGCAGCAGGTCTAGCGGGGGTAGTTACGAGCAGTACTTC
TRBJ1-2 | TRBV19 | - | - | CASSRDGSTNYGYTF | TGTGCCAGTAGTAGGGACGGATCCACTAACTATGGCTACACCTTC
TRBJ1-2 | TRBV5-1 | - | TRBD1 | CASSPGQGAHGYTF | TGCGCCAGCAGCCCTGGACAGGGGGCGCATGGCTACACCTTC
TRBJ1-2 | TRBV18 | - | - | CATQSGQSYGYTF | TGTGCCACCCAAAGCGGGCAGTCCTATGGCTACACCTTC
TRBJ2-1 | TRBV6-4 | - | - | CASSVFPQGDNEQFF | TGTGCCAGCAGTGTATTTCCCCAGGGCGACAATGAGCAGTTCTTC
TRBJ2-2 | TRBV7-7 | - | - | CASSLIRDGELFF | TGTGCTAGCAGCTTAATCCGGGACGGGGAGCTGTTTTTT
TRBJ2-5 | TRBV20-1 | - | - | CSASKGGTQYF | TGCAGTGCTAGTAAGGGTGGGACCCAGTACTTC
TRBJ2-1 | TRBV5-1 | - | - | CASSGTQYLSYNEQFF | TGCGCCAGCAGCGGCACGCAGTATCTTTCCTACAATGAGCAGTTCTTC
TRBJ2-5 | TRBV27 | - | TRBD1 | CASSLRQGRETQYF | TGTGCCAGCAGTTTAAGACAGGGTCGAGAGACCCAGTACTTC
TRBJ1-1 | TRBV11-2 | - | TRBD1 | CASSPGQGASEAFF | TGTGCCAGCAGCCCAGGCCAGGGGGCGTCTGAAGCTTTCTTT
TRBJ2-7 | TRBV5-1 | - | - | CASSLEGGSSYEQYF | TGCGCCAGCAGCTTGGAGGGGGGGAGCTCCTACGAGCAGTACTTC
TRBJ2-2 | TRBV7-3 | once | - | CASSQGNTGELFF | TGTGCCAGCAGCCAGGGGAACACCGGGGAGCTGTTTTTT
TRBJ1-5 | TRBV7-3 | - | - | CASSPHRVSAYYSNQPQHF | TGTGCCAGCAGCCCACACAGGGTTTCCGCTTATTATAGCAATCAGCCCCAGCATTTT
TRBJ2-1 | TRBV6-5 | - | - | CASSYSGATYNEQFF | TGTGCCAGCAGTTACTCCGGGGCAACCTACAATGAGCAGTTCTTC
TRBJ2-7 | TRBV18 | - | - | CASSPGRVGYEQYF | TGTGCCAGCTCACCAGGCAGGGTGGGCTACGAGCAGTACTTC
TRBJ1-2 | TRBV7-8 | - | - | CASSHLRGQGGYGYTF | TGTGCCAGCAGCCATCTTAGGGGTCAGGGAGGCTATGGCTACACCTTC
TRBJ2-1 | TRBV30 | - | TRBD1 | CAWSVGGSDNEQFF | TGTGCCTGGAGTGTAGGGGGCTCGGACAATGAGCAGTTCTTC
TRBJ2-3 | TRBV7-3 | - | TRBD2 | CASRTGTSGGTDTQYF | TGTGCCAGCAGGACCGGGACTAGCGGGGGTACAGATACGCAGTATTTT
TRBJ1-1 | TRBV5-6 | - | - | CASSLDPGTHREAFF | TGTGCCAGCAGCTTGGACCCCGGGACGCATAGAGAAGCTTTCTTT
TRBJ1-6 | TRBV18 | - | - | CASSNELGSPLHF | TGTGCCAGCTCCAACGAGTTGGGTTCACCCCTCCACTTT
TRBJ2-2 | TRBV7-3 | - | - | CASRAGTGELFF | TGTGCCAGCAGAGCCGGGACCGGGGAGCTGTTTTTT
TRBJ2-3 | TRBV19 | - | TRBD2 | CASSIPGSSGVDTQYF | TGTGCCAGTAGTATCCCAGGGTCTAGCGGGGTAGACACGCAGTATTTT
TRBJ2-7 | TRBV4-1 | - | - | CASSQVLAHYYEQYF | TGCGCCAGCAGCCAAGTTCTAGCCCATTACTACGAGCAGTACTTC
TRBJ2-3 | TRBV9 | - | TRBD2 | CASSASGATDTQYF | TGTGCCAGCAGCGCTAGCGGGGCGACAGATACGCAGTATTTT
TRBJ2-7 | TRBV4-2 | - | - | CASSQGGRVGEQYF | TGTGCCAGCAGCCAAGGGGGCAGGGTAGGCGAGCAGTACTTC
TRBJ2-6 | TRBV5-6 | few | - | CASSRGEWANVLTF | TGTGCCAGCAGCCGCGGGGAGTGGGCCAACGTCCTGACTTTC
TRBJ2-1 | TRBV7-2 | - | TRBD2 | CASSLVVGGDTYNEQFF | TGTGCCAGCAGCTTAGTTGTTGGGGGGGATACCTACAATGAGCAGTTCTTC
TRBJ2-1 | TRBV14 | - | - | CASSPLQENEQFF | TGTGCCAGCAGCCCTCTACAGGAGAATGAGCAGTTCTTC
TRBJ1-2 | TRBV27 | - | - | CASSFPGQFGYTF | TGTGCCAGCAGTTTCCCCGGACAATTCGGCTACACCTTC
TRBJ2-7 | TRBV7-3 | - | TRBD1 | CASSPSGQGAYEQYF | TGTGCCAGCAGCCCTTCGGGACAGGGGGCTTACGAGCAGTACTTC
TRBJ2-2 | TRBV11-3 | - | TRBD1 | CASSDGQGLTGELFF | TGTGCCAGCAGTGACGGACAGGGCTTGACCGGGGAGCTGTTTTTT